The T cell receptor beta chain under discussion was sequenced for a study of cytomegalovirus exposure and HLA in healthy donors. The protocol was immunoSEQ multiplex PCR, while the TCRdb copy is restricted to in-frame clones and leaves out a portion. Of roughly 300,000 clones in the sample, about nine tenths were seen once. Turning to this clone: Its antigen is still unknown.

With 3 bases removed from V and 4 bases from J, the gap between germline ends came to 10 bases. In germline, CDR1 is MNHEY, CDR2 SMNVEV (reference sequence). The CDR3 runs 13 residues. Study results and limitations: The finding came from a later analysis; first-cohort TCR clusters tended to co-occur in the roughly 110 validation repertoires. In vitro experiments confirmed that a few CMV-associated chains were specific for CMV antigens.

The TCR sequence derives from a woman between 18 and 30 years old in good health and CMV-seronegative. V and J are TRBV27 and TRBJ2-7; tentative D call: TRBD1 (6 bases). Input material: PBMCs. The CDR3 sequence is CASSFRGQYEQYF. Written as DNA, the CDR3 is TGTGCCAGCAGTTTTAGGGGACAATACGAGCAGTACTTC.